This record looks at one TCR beta chain sequence and its context. The data belong to a study of cytomegalovirus exposure and HLA in healthy donors. The PCR ran on 60 Vbeta and 13 Jbeta primers. Clones were read by immunoSEQ multiplex PCR, and TCRdb kept only the in-frame ones, dropping some. The sample has a few hundred thousand clones; about 93% are singletons. The CDR3 sequence is 19 residues long. From germline, CDR1 is SGHDN and CDR2 FVKESK. J was trimmed by 7 bases and V by 1 base; bases with no gene match: 14. Source material: PBMCs. V gene TRBV14 combines with J gene TRBJ2-1, with 12 positions matching TRBD2. The source is a girl aged 2-10 years in good health and CMV-seronegative. CDR3 nucleotide sequence: TGTGCCAGCAGCCAAGTTAGTCTAGCGGGGGGGCCAGTGAAAAATGAGCAGTTCTTC. Translation: CASSQVSLAGGPVKNEQFF. The full variable domain, with the rest looked up from reference TRBV14 and TRBJ2-1, is EAGVTQFPSHSVIEKGQTVTLRCDPISGHDNLYWYRRVMGKEIKFLLHFVKESKQDESGMPNNRFLAERTGGTYSTLKVQPAELEDSGVYFCASSQVSLAGGPVKNEQFFGPGTRLTVL.